This TCR beta chain emerged from a study of blood T cell repertoires in COVID-19. Study-wide context: Either two negative PCRs, clearance, or symptom resolution qualified Cohort 3 donors as recovered. Sources were T cells, B-cell-depleted T cells, or PBMCs; the material itself was cDNA or gDNA.

Germline V gives CDR1 SGDLS, CDR2 YYNGEE. The V segment lost 4 bases and the J segment 4 bases; nucleotides outside the gene matches: 10. The CDR3 is made up of 16 amino acids. Per the original data handling: Estimates of nucleated cell counts were drawn from the amplification of reference gene primers. Profiling relied on immunoSEQ multiplex PCR, and the TCRdb table lists in-frame clones only, not all of them. The V and J calls and the clone size are those of that table, but D and trimming were determined from the DNA. The sample records fewer than 350,000 clones, approximately 90% being singletons. Cohort assignment relied on participant-reported clinical history.

V and J are TRBV9 and TRBJ2-2, with 7 bases identical to TRBD1. This TCR was sampled from a woman in her sixties in a cohort exposed to, infected with or recovered from COVID-19 (not recorded which). Sequenced: PBMCs or T cells enriched from blood (not recorded which). Here the CDR3 DNA reads TGTGCCAGCAGCCCACGACAGGGTCCAGTCACCGGGGAGCTGTTTTTT. It is translated as CASSPRQGPVTGELFF.